The next 13 T cell receptor beta chains were all read from a single sample in a study of blood T cell repertoires in COVID-19. Using immunoSEQ multiplex PCR, the repertoire was profiled, and TCRdb retains in-frame clones only, with some absent. The sample has some 94,000 clones, roughly 84% seen once. The specimen was peripheral blood. All receptors derive from a man between 65 and 80 years old with active or convalescent COVID-19.

CDR3 DNA: TGCGCCAGCAGCCTCGGGACAGGGGGAATGAACACTGAAGCTTTCTTT. Translating it yields CASSLGTGGMNTEAFF. This chain connects TRBV5-1 to TRBJ1-1, with TRBD1 matching 11 bases. Per the germline V gene, CDR1 is SGHRS and CDR2 is YFSETQ. The CDR3 is 16 amino acids. The ends lost 4 bases at V and 0 bases at J; junction bases unmatched: 5.

This sequence joins TRBV11-2 and TRBJ2-1; TRBD2 agrees at 12 bases. CDR3 size: 15 residues. Germline V gene data show CDR1 as SGHAT and CDR2 as FQNNGV. After removal of 5 bases from V and 9 bases from J, the junction contained 8 bases not matched to a gene. CDR3 coding DNA: TGTGCCAGCAGCCCAACTAGCGGGGGGCGTATTGAGCAGTTCTTC. This gives the protein CASSPTSGGRIEQFF.

J is TRBJ2-2 and V is TRBV7-2; 8 bases are a match to TRBD1. V trimming: 2 bases; J trimming: 6 bases; junction bases outside the gene matches: 8. Germline assignment: CDR1 SGHTA and CDR2 FQGNSA. The CDR3 covers 16 residues. The CDR3 protein is CASSLKSGTGPGELFF. In DNA form, the CDR3 reads TGTGCCAGCAGCTTAAAAAGTGGGACAGGCCCCGGGGAGCTGTTTTTT.

The chain carries TRBV28 and TRBJ1-6; TRBD1 matches at 10 bases. Germline V gives CDR1 MDHEN, CDR2 SYDVKM. The CDR3 spans 17 residues. With V trimmed by 1 base and J by 10 bases, 10 bases remained unmatched. CDR3 sequence reads: CASSLFPDRGIRSPLHF. The CDR3 coding sequence is TGTGCCAGCAGTTTATTCCCGGACAGGGGGATAAGGTCACCCCTCCACTTT.

The chain uses TRBV28 and TRBJ2-3, with 10 bases identical to TRBD1. The germline V gene has CDR1 MDHEN and CDR2 SYDVKM. The CDR3 has 14 amino acids. The junction had 3 bases not matched to a gene; V was cut back by 6 bases and J by 3 bases. The CDR3 bases are TGTGCCAGCAGCCGGGACAGGGGAACAGATACGCAGTATTTT. This sequence encodes CASSRDRGTDTQYF.

This chain joins TRBV28 and TRBJ2-7, with 8 bases that match TRBD1. Germline V CDR1 and CDR2: MDHEN, SYDVKM. The V and J ends lost 7 bases and 2 bases, in that order; junction bases with no gene match: 4. This CDR3 contains 13 residues. As DNA, the CDR3 is TGTGCCAGCACGGGGACAGGCCCCTACGAGCAGTACTTC. It translates to CASTGTGPYEQYF. Full variable domain (rest looked up from reference TRBV28 and TRBJ2-7): DVKVTQSSRYLVKRTGEKVFLECVQDMDHENMFWYRQDPGLGLRLIYFSYDVKMKEKGDIPEGYSVSREKKERFSLILESASTNQTSMYLCASTGTGPYEQYFGPGTRLTVT.

This chain connects TRBV7-9 to TRBJ2-3; TRBD2 matches at 10 bases. V lost 4 bases, J lost 4 bases, and 5 bases stayed unmatched. CDR3 length equals 15 residues. The germline V gene has CDR1 SEHNR and CDR2 FQNEAQ (reference sequence). The CDR3: CASSSPSGGSDTQYF. For the CDR3, the DNA is TGTGCCAGCAGCTCTCCTAGCGGGGGTTCAGATACGCAGTATTTT.

The table lists this clone with a count of one. The genes are TRBV7-9 and TRBJ1-5; possibly TRBD1 for D (5 bases). The CDR3 loop spans 15 amino acids. The germline CDR1 and CDR2 sequences are SEHNR and FQNEAQ (reference sequence). V was pared by 5 bases and J by 3 bases, with 14 bases between. The CDR3: CASSHDQGYNQPQHF. Written as DNA, the CDR3 is TGTGCCAGCAGCCACGATCAGGGATACAATCAGCCCCAGCATTTT. The full variable domain, rest sourced from reference TRBV7-9 and TRBJ1-5, is DTGVSQNPRHKITKRGQNVTFRCDPISEHNRLYWYRQTLGQGPEFLTYFQNEAQLEKSRLLSDRFSAERPKGSFSTLEIQRTEQGDSAMYLCASSHDQGYNQPQHFGDGTRLSIL.

The chain employs TRBV15 and TRBJ1-1; possible D gene TRBD1, 5 bases. Germline CDR1 reads LNHNV; CDR2 reads YYDKDF (reference sequence). V shed 1 base and J shed 0 bases, with 9 bases lying between them. The CDR3 has 15 residues. The DNA for the CDR3 is TGTGCCACCAGCAGAGGCGGGGCCATGAACACTGAAGCTTTCTTT. It yields the protein CATSRGGAMNTEAFF.

Comments on this clone: Other DNA sequences in the sample encode the same CDR3. The chain links TRBV28 to TRBJ1-1, with TRBD1 matching 7 bases. Losses at the gene ends were 6 bases for V and 5 bases for J; bases not matched to a gene: 3. The CDR3 contains 12 residues. Germline V gene data show CDR1 as MDHEN and CDR2 as SYDVKM. DNA for the CDR3: TGTGCCAGCAGGCTACAGGGGACTGAAGCTTTCTTT. Translated, it gives CASRLQGTEAFF.

The chain couples TRBV7-8 to TRBJ1-2; possibly TRBD1 for D (5 bases). The germline V and J ends were trimmed by 5 bases and 2 bases, with 9 bases remaining between them. The CDR3 runs to 13 residues. From germline, CDR1 is SGHVS and CDR2 FQNEAQ. Here the CDR3 DNA reads TGTGCCAGCAGCCTCCAGGGAAACTATGGCTACACCTTC. Translated: CASSLQGNYGYTF.

V gene TRBV7-3 combines with J gene TRBJ2-5, with D tentatively TRBD2 (6 bases). The V gene's germline CDR1 is SGHTA and CDR2 FQGTGA. This CDR3 region has 14 residues. V lost 3 bases, J lost 7 bases, and 15 bases lay in between. For the CDR3, the DNA is TGTGCCAGCAGCTTGTATGGAGGGGCCCCGACCCAGTACTTC. It codes for CASSLYGGAPTQYF.

The chain carries TRBV3-1 (or the pseudogene TRBV3-2) and TRBJ2-1; TRBD2 aligns across 9 bases. Germline values: CDR1 LGHDT, CDR2 YNNKEL (reference sequence). Trimming cost V 1 base and J 4 bases; bases outside gene matches: 8. The CDR3 is made up of 17 amino acids. CDR3 in amino acids: CASSQVRVLAGYNEQFF. The CDR3 bases are TGTGCCAGCAGCCAAGTTCGGGTCCTAGCGGGGTACAATGAGCAGTTCTTC.